The 30 T cell receptor beta chains below come from one sample, sequenced in a study of blood T cell repertoires in COVID-19. The assay was immunoSEQ multiplex PCR, and TCRdb's table has in-frame clones only and misses some. In the table there are about 160,000 clones, 87% of which are singletons. Sequencing was carried out using peripheral blood. These receptors originate from a woman aged 55-70 years who had recovered from COVID-19.

V gene TRBV4-1 combines with J gene TRBJ1-1; TRBD1 aligns across 8 bases. Germline lookup yields CDR1 MGHRA and CDR2 YSYEKL. The CDR3 has 16 amino acids. After removal of 6 bases from V and 4 bases from J, the junction contained 13 bases not matched to a gene. In nucleotides, the CDR3 is TGCGCCAGCAGGTATAAAGGGACAGGAAGGAGCACTGAAGCTTTCTTT. Translated: CASRYKGTGRSTEAFF.

This chain connects TRBV18 to TRBJ1-1; tentatively, D is TRBD1 (5 bases). The CDR3 runs 14 residues. Germline loops: CDR1 KGHSH, CDR2 LQKENI. With 3 bases removed from V and 5 bases from J, the gap between germline ends came to 13 bases. CDR3 DNA: TGTGCCAGCTCACCGATGGGGGGTGAGACTGAAGCTTTCTTT. This gives the protein CASSPMGGETEAFF.

The chain joins TRBV20-1 to TRBJ1-1; TRBD1 agrees at 8 bases. The CDR3 covers 17 residues. The junction had 14 bases not matched to a gene; V was cut back by 3 bases and J by 2 bases. The germline CDR1 and CDR2 sequences are DFQATT and SNEGSKA (reference sequence). CDR3 coding DNA: TGCAGTGCTAGTAGACAGGGGTATAGGGGGCGCAACACTGAAGCTTTCTTT. It is translated as CSASRQGYRGRNTEAFF.

This clone was observed a single time. The rearrangement joins TRBV30 to TRBJ1-5, with a possible D match to TRBD1 (6 bases). V was cut by 3 bases and J by 6 bases, with 15 bases left in between. The CDR3 runs to 14 residues. From germline, CDR1 is GTSNPN and CDR2 SVGIG (reference sequence). The CDR3 DNA reads TGTGCCTGGAGCAGAGGGGGTTTGGCTCAGCCCCAGCATTTT. This gives the protein CAWSRGGLAQPQHF.

The gene calls are TRBV7-3 and TRBJ1-1; D is possibly TRBD1 (6 bases). V lost 2 bases and J lost 8, with 9 bases in between. CDR3 size: 12 residues. Per the germline V gene, CDR1 is SGHTA and CDR2 is FQGTGA. The CDR3 coding sequence is TGTGCCAGCAGCTTACGCGGACAGGAAGCTTTCTTT. The encoded protein is CASSLRGQEAFF.

The rearrangement uses TRBV3-1 (or the pseudogene TRBV3-2) and TRBJ2-7, with 9 bases identical to TRBD2. V was clipped by 1 base and J by 0 bases; unmatched bases: 4. Per germline, CDR1 LGHDT and CDR2 YNNKEL (reference sequence). The CDR3 runs to 16 residues. The CDR3: CASSQVLAGISYEQYF. The CDR3 nucleotides read TGTGCCAGCAGCCAAGTGCTAGCGGGGATCTCCTACGAGCAGTACTTC.

CDR3 sequence reads: CASSQDLAGFGQPQHF. CDR3 DNA sequence: TGCGCCAGCAGCCAAGATTTGGCAGGGTTCGGTCAGCCCCAGCATTTT. This chain joins TRBV4-1 and TRBJ1-5; D possibly corresponds to TRBD1 (5 bases). Germline V gene lookup returns CDR1 MGHRA and CDR2 YSYEKL. The CDR3 loop spans 16 amino acids. Trimming pared 0 bases from V and 6 bases from J, leaving 15 bases between.

The chain has TRBV19 and TRBJ1-5, with D maybe TRBD1 (5 bases). V was shortened by 5 bases and J by 3 bases, with 17 bases between the two germline ends. The CDR3 loop spans 16 amino acids. The germline CDR1 and CDR2 sequences are LNHDA and SQIVND (reference sequence). This chain's CDR3 is CASSPGDPRYNQPQHF. The CDR3 coding sequence is TGTGCCAGTAGTCCGGGGGACCCGCGGTACAATCAGCCCCAGCATTTT.

This chain connects TRBV5-1 to TRBJ1-2; a possible D gene is TRBD1 (6 bases). CDR3 size: 13 residues. The V and J ends lost 0 bases and 6 bases respectively, with 9 bases between them. Germline V CDR1 and CDR2: SGHRS, YFSETQ. The CDR3 loop reads CASSLGGPDGYTF. CDR3 in DNA: TGCGCCAGCAGCTTGGGGGGGCCAGATGGCTACACCTTC.

This rearrangement joins TRBV5-1 to TRBJ1-4; 10 nucleotides line up with TRBD1. CDR1 is SGHRS and CDR2 is YFSETQ in the germline V gene. The V gene end was trimmed by 3 bases and the J gene end by 4 bases; junction bases not matched to a gene: 3. This CDR3 has 15 amino acids. CDR3 residues: CASSSRDRGNEKLFF. The CDR3 nucleotides are TGCGCCAGCAGCTCTCGGGACAGGGGTAATGAAAAACTGTTTTTT.

CDR3 sequence: CASRSTGQLLNTIYF. The CDR3, as DNA: TGTGCCAGCAGGTCCACTGGACAACTTCTAAACACCATATATTTT. The chain carries TRBV6-6 and TRBJ1-3, with a tentative D call TRBD1 (5 bases). CDR3 size: 15 residues. CDR1 is MNHNY and CDR2 is SVGAGI in the germline V gene (reference sequence). With 6 bases removed from V and 6 bases from J, the gap between germline ends came to 18 bases.

The CDR3 loop is CASRSPLGRNTGELFF. DNA for the CDR3: TGTGCCAGCAGGTCCCCCTTGGGGAGGAACACCGGGGAGCTGTTTTTT. This sequence joins TRBV28 and TRBJ2-2; TRBD2 might be the D (5 bases). This CDR3 is built from 16 residues. The V end lost 6 bases, the J end lost 1 base, and 15 bases lay between the germline ends. Germline V CDR1 and CDR2: MDHEN, SYDVKM.

DNA of the CDR3: TGCGCCAGCAGTCCTACTTCCCTGAACACTGAAGCTTTCTTT. Translating it yields CASSPTSLNTEAFF. The chain recombines TRBV10-1 with TRBJ1-1; D remains unclear. Germline CDR1 reads WNHNN; CDR2 reads SYGVQD (reference sequence). The CDR3 length is 14 residues. The V end lost 5 bases, the J end lost 0 bases, and 10 bases lay between the germline ends.

The chain has TRBV19 and TRBJ2-7; D is perhaps TRBD1 (6 bases). V was pared by 6 bases and J by 5 bases, with 17 bases between. The CDR3 spans 14 residues. CDR1 LNHDA and CDR2 SQIVND come from the germline V gene (reference sequence). CDR3 DNA sequence: TGTGCCAGTAGAGGTGACAGGCTATCCGACGAGCAGTACTTC. Amino acids: CASRGDRLSDEQYF.

This chain connects TRBV5-4 to TRBJ1-2; TRBD1 is a possible D gene (6 bases). Trimming cost V 4 bases and J 10 bases, with 23 bases left between them. This CDR3 contains 15 residues. Germline V gene lookup returns CDR1 SGHNT and CDR2 YYREEE (reference sequence). As DNA, the CDR3 is TGTGCCAGCAGCCTAAAGGGTTGGCAGGGGACAACCTACACCTTC. Protein sequence: CASSLKGWQGTTYTF.

The chain is built from TRBV4-3 and TRBJ1-2; the match to TRBD1 covers 7 bases. Germline CDR1 is LGHNA and CDR2 is YSLEER. V was clipped by 0 bases and J by 4 bases; unmatched bases: 2. The CDR3 has 14 amino acids. For the CDR3, the DNA is TGCGCCAGCAGCCAAGACACAGGGGCCTATGGCTACACCTTC. The encoded protein is CASSQDTGAYGYTF.

The rearrangement joins TRBV4-2 to TRBJ1-4; no definite D call. Per the germline V gene, CDR1 is LGHNA and CDR2 is YNFKEQ. This CDR3 region has 15 residues. V was shortened by 0 bases and J by 7 bases, with 12 bases between the two germline ends. The CDR3 protein is CASSQDQLSGEKLFF. The CDR3 DNA follows: TGTGCCAGCAGCCAAGATCAACTGAGTGGTGAAAAACTGTTTTTT.

The J gene is TRBJ2-7, the V gene TRBV3-1 (or the pseudogene TRBV3-2), with unresolved D. The CDR3 is 11 residues long. With 9 bases removed from V and 0 bases from J, the gap between germline ends came to 6 bases. Germline values: CDR1 LGHDT, CDR2 YNNKEL (reference sequence). The CDR3 DNA reads TGTGCCAGGACACACTCCTACGAGCAGTACTTC. Amino acid sequence: CARTHSYEQYF.

This clone appeared once. This chain joins TRBV24-1 and TRBJ1-2; no definite D call. V lost 3 bases and J 1 base, leaving 8 bases between the germline ends. The CDR3 is 14 residues long. Looked up from germline, CDR1 is KGHDR and CDR2 is SFDVKD. This chain's CDR3 is CATSDAVINYGYTF. CDR3 DNA: TGTGCCACCAGTGATGCGGTCATTAACTATGGCTACACCTTC.

This sequence joins TRBV2 and TRBJ2-5; TRBD2 matches 8 bases. The V gene end was trimmed by 5 bases and the J gene end by 1 base; junction bases not matched to a gene: 3. Germline V gives CDR1 SNHLY, CDR2 FYNNEI. The CDR3 is 14 amino acids. The CDR3 DNA sequence: TGTGCCAGCAGTCCGGGGGGGATCCAAGAGACCCAGTACTTC. It encodes CASSPGGIQETQYF.

The chain is built from TRBV5-1 and TRBJ2-5; 8 bases line up with TRBD2. Germline lookup yields CDR1 SGHRS and CDR2 YFSETQ. This CDR3 region has 17 residues. V shed 5 bases, J shed 6 bases, and the junction held 18 bases outside the gene matches. CDR3 amino acids: CASRKMGTGGGPQTQYF. CDR3 nucleotides: TGCGCCAGCAGGAAAATGGGGACCGGCGGGGGGCCTCAGACCCAGTACTTC.

This clone was observed a handful of times. J is TRBJ2-2 and V is TRBV11-2; 8 positions agree with TRBD1. Germline lookup yields CDR1 SGHAT and CDR2 FQNNGV. The V segment lost 5 bases and the J segment 6 bases; nucleotides outside the gene matches: 11. The CDR3 sequence is 16 residues long. The CDR3 protein is CASSGGQGIISGELFF. The CDR3 nucleotides read TGTGCCAGCAGCGGAGGACAGGGAATAATTTCCGGGGAGCTGTTTTTT.

CDR3 nucleotide sequence: TGTGCCAGTAGTACACCAGGGACAGGGGTTAGGCAGCCCCAGCATTTT. This encodes CASSTPGTGVRQPQHF. The chain joins TRBV19 to TRBJ1-5; 10 bases agree with TRBD1. The CDR3 has 16 residues. V gave up 4 bases and J gave up 7 bases; unmatched junction bases: 10. Germline lookup yields CDR1 LNHDA and CDR2 SQIVND (reference sequence).

There are a few counts of this clone. This chain connects TRBV11-2 to TRBJ2-7; D remains unclear. The V gene lost 2 bases and the J gene lost 3 bases, with 17 bases spanning the gap. The germline gives CDR1 SGHAT, CDR2 FQNNGV. This CDR3 comprises 16 residues. CDR3 amino acids: CASSLLSSPADYEQYF. DNA for the CDR3: TGTGCCAGCAGCTTATTAAGTTCTCCGGCGGACTACGAGCAGTACTTC.

The rearrangement joins TRBV3-1 (or the pseudogene TRBV3-2) to TRBJ2-3; 9 bases are shared with TRBD2. The CDR3 is 18 residues long. The germline gives CDR1 LGHDT, CDR2 YNNKEL (reference sequence). The ends lost 0 bases at V and 4 bases at J; junction bases unmatched: 11. CDR3 nucleotide sequence: TGTGCCAGCAGCCAAGATCTTAGGGCTAGCGGGGCGGCAGATACGCAGTATTTT. This sequence encodes CASSQDLRASGAADTQYF.

The chain combines TRBV18 with TRBJ1-1, with a weak D call TRBD1 (5 bases). The length of the CDR3 is 13 residues. Germline loops: CDR1 KGHSH, CDR2 LQKENI. Trimming stripped 3 bases from V and 8 bases from J, with 13 bases between. The CDR3 sequence is CASSPRDFGEAFF. The DNA of the CDR3 is TGTGCCAGCTCACCCCGGGACTTTGGGGAAGCTTTCTTT.

This rearrangement joins TRBV28 to TRBJ2-7, with D possibly TRBD2 on 6 matching bases. There are 14 residues in the CDR3. V was pared by 8 bases and J by 2 bases, with 16 bases between. Germline V gene lookup returns CDR1 MDHEN and CDR2 SYDVKM. The DNA of the CDR3 is TGTGCCAGCCTATCTTCGGGAGAAACCTACGAGCAGTACTTC. Its protein product is CASLSSGETYEQYF.

This clone has a single count. The rearrangement joins TRBV18 to TRBJ2-1; TRBD1 matches 8 bases. The CDR3 runs 13 residues. Germline trimming cut 9 bases from V and 3 bases from J; bases unmatched to any gene: 4. From germline, CDR1 is KGHSH and CDR2 LQKENI. CDR3 in DNA: TGTGCCAGTTGGGACAGGAACTACAATGAGCAGTTCTTC. It codes for CASWDRNYNEQFF. Supplemented by reference TRBV18 and TRBJ2-1, the full variable domain reads NAGVMQNPRHLVRRRGQEARLRCSPMKGHSHVYWYRQLPEEGLKFMVYLQKENIIDESGMPKERFSAEFPKEGPSILRIQQVVRGDSAAYFCASWDRNYNEQFFGPGTRLTVL.

CDR3 region: CASSLAFRHTEAFF. The CDR3 region has the DNA TGTGCCAGCAGCCTAGCGTTCAGGCACACTGAAGCTTTCTTT. The chain carries TRBV5-4 and TRBJ1-1, with unresolved D. The V gene lost 4 bases and the J gene lost 3 bases, with 13 bases spanning the gap. Germline V gene lookup returns CDR1 SGHNT and CDR2 YYREEE (reference sequence). The CDR3 is 14 residues long.

V usage is TRBV7-8 and J usage is TRBJ2-1, with 8 bases matching TRBD2. The CDR3 consists of 19 residues. Germline values: CDR1 SGHVS, CDR2 FQNEAQ. The junction had 13 bases not matched to a gene; V was cut back by 3 bases and J by 0 bases. The DNA for the CDR3 is TGTGCCAGCAGCTTCTCCGGCGTATGGCGGGGGGCCTCCTACAATGAGCAGTTCTTC. As protein: CASSFSGVWRGASYNEQFF.